This T cell receptor (beta chain) was captured by sequencing in a study of vaccination effects on CD4 cells after COVID-19. Expansion of antigen-specific CD4+ T cells with viral peptide pools was carried out by the ViraFEST assay before sequencing. Having been cultured for around ten days, the cells underwent CD4+ T cell isolation. All vaccine recipients tested negative for nucleocapsid antibodies and had never contracted SARS-CoV-2 infection. IL-2 at about 10 IU/ml and peptides at 10 ug/ml were added to cultured PBMC, around 1.9 million per well. It was on days 3 and 7 that half the medium was replaced with IL-2 medium. V was shortened by 3 bases and J by 1 base, with 16 bases between the two germline ends. Germline values: CDR1 SGHKS, CDR2 YYEKEE (reference sequence). The CDR3 is 16 amino acids. About this clone itself: No antigen is known for it.

The repertoire was sequenced with immunoSEQ multiplex PCR; TCRdb's copy has only in-frame clones and lacks some. This sample carries approximately 30,000 clones, around 75% of them seen once, and the ten largest clones take approximately 21%. This sample comprised CD4+ T cells from PBMCs cultured with HCoV-NL63 spike peptides, obtained before COVID-19 vaccination. The sequence was obtained from a human donor who received a COVID-19 vaccine. The chain couples TRBV5-5 to TRBJ1-1, with D tentatively TRBD1 (5 bases). In nucleotides, the CDR3 is TGTGCCAGCAGCTCCTGGAAGCGGGACGGGAACACTGAAGCTTTCTTT. Its protein is CASSSWKRDGNTEAFF.